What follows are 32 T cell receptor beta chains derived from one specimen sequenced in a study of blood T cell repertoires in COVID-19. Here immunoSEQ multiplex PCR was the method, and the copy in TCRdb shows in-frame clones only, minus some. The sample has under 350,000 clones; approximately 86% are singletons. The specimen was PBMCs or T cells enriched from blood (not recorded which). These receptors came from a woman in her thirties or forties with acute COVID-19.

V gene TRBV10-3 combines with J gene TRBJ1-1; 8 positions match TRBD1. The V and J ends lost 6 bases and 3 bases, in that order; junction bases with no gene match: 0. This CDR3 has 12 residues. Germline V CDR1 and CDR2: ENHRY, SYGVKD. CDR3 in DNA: TGTGCCATCAGGGACAGGGACACTGAAGCTTTCTTT. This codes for CAIRDRDTEAFF.

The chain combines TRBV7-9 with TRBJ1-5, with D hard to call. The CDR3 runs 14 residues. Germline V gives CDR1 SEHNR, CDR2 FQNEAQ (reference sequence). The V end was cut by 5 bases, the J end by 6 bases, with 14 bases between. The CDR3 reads CASSPVGGVQPQHF. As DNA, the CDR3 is TGTGCCAGCAGCCCGGTGGGAGGAGTTCAGCCCCAGCATTTT.

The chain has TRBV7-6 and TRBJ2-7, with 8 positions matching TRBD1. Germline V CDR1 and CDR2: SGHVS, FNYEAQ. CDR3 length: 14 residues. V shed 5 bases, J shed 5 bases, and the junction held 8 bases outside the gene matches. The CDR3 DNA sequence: TGTGCCAGCAGCACAGGACAGGGAAGGAACGAGCAGTACTTC. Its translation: CASSTGQGRNEQYF.

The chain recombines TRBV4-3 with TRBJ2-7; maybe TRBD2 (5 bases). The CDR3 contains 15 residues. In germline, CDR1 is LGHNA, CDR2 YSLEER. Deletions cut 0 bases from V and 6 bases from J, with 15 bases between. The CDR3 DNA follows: TGCGCCAGCAGCCAAGAAACTCCGGGGATCGGCGAGCAGTACTTC. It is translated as CASSQETPGIGEQYF.

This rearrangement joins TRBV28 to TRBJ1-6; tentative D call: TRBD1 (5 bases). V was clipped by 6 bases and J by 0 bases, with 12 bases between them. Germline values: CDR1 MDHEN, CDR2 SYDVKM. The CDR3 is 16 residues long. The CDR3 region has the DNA TGTGCCAGCAGGCTCGGGGGGAGCTCCTATAATTCACCCCTCCACTTT. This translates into CASRLGGSSYNSPLHF.

The CDR3 DNA sequence: TGCGCCAGCAGCTTAGAGACAGGGGCGAATTCACCCCTCCACTTT. This codes for CASSLETGANSPLHF. The chain combines TRBV5-1 with TRBJ1-6; TRBD1 agrees at 8 bases. The length of the CDR3 is 15 residues. Trimming at V came to 2 bases and at J to 7 bases, leaving 5 bases not matched to a gene. Looked up from germline, CDR1 is SGHRS and CDR2 is YFSETQ.

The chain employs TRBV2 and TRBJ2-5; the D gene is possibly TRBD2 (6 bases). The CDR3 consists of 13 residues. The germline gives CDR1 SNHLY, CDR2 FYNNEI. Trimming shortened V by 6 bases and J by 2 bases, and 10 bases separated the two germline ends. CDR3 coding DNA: TGTGCCAGCAGGGTCGGAGGGCAAGAGACCCAGTACTTC. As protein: CASRVGGQETQYF.

CDR3 bases: TGTGCCAGCAGTTCCAAGACAGGGGATCGAGAAAAACTGTTTTTT. The encoded protein is CASSSKTGDREKLFF. The chain combines TRBV2 with TRBJ1-4; TRBD1 matches 8 bases. V trimming: 5 bases; J trimming: 8 bases; junction bases outside the gene matches: 10. Germline-derived CDR1 and CDR2 are SNHLY and FYNNEI. The CDR3 extends over 15 amino acids.

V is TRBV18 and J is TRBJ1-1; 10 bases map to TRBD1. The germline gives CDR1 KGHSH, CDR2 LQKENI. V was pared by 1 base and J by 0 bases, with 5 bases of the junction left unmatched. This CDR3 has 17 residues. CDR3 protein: CASSPLGTGALNTEAFF. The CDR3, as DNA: TGTGCCAGCTCACCACTAGGGACAGGGGCCCTGAACACTGAAGCTTTCTTT.

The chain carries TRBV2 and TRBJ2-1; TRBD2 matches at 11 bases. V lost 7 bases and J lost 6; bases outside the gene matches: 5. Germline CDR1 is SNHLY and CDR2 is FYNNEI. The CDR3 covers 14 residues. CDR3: CASTLGTSGNEQFF. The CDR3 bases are TGTGCCAGCACCTTGGGGACTAGCGGCAATGAGCAGTTCTTC.

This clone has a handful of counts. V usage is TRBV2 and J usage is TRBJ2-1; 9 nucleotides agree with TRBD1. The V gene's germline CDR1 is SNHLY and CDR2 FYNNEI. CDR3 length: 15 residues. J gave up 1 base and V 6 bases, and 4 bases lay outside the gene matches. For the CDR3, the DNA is TGTGCCAGCAGGGCCGACAGGGGGTCCTACAATGAGCAGTTCTTC. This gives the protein CASRADRGSYNEQFF.

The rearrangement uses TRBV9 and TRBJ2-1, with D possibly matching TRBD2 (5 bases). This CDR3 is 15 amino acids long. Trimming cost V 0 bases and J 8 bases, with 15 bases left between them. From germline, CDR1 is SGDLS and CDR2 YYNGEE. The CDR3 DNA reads TGTGCCAGCAGCGTAGGCCCGGGAAAGACCGATGAGCAGTTCTTC. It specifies CASSVGPGKTDEQFF.

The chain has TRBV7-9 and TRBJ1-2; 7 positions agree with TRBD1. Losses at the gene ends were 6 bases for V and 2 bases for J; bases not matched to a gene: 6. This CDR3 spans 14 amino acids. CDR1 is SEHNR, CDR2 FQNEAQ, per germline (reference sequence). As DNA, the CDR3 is TGTGCCAGCAGATGGGAGACAGGGAACTATGGCTACACCTTC. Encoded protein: CASRWETGNYGYTF. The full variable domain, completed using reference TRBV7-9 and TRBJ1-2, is DTGVSQNPRHKITKRGQNVTFRCDPISEHNRLYWYRQTLGQGPEFLTYFQNEAQLEKSRLLSDRFSAERPKGSFSTLEIQRTEQGDSAMYLCASRWETGNYGYTFGSGTRLTVV.

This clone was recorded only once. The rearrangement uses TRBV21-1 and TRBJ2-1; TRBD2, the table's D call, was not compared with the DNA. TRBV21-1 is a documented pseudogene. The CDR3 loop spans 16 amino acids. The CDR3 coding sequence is TGTGCCAGCAGCACCCGACTAGCGGGATGCCACAATGAGCAGTTCTTC. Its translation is CASSTRLAGCHNEQFF.

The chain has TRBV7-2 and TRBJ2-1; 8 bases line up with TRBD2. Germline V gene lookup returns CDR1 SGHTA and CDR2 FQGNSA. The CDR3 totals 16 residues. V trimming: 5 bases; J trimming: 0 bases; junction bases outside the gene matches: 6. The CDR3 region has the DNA TGTGCCAGCAGCCCCTTCGCGGGAGGCTCCTACAATGAGCAGTTCTTC. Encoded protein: CASSPFAGGSYNEQFF.

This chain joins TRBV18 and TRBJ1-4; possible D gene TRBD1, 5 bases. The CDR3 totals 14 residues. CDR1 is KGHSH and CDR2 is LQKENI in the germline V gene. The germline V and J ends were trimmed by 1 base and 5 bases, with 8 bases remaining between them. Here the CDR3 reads CASSPRAGNEKLFF. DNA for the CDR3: TGTGCCAGCTCACCACGAGCAGGGAATGAAAAACTGTTTTTT.

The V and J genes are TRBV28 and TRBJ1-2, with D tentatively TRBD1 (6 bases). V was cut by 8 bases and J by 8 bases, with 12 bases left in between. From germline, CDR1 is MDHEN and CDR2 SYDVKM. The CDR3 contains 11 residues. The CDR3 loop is CASYGQIGYTF. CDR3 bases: TGTGCCAGCTATGGACAGATAGGCTACACCTTC.

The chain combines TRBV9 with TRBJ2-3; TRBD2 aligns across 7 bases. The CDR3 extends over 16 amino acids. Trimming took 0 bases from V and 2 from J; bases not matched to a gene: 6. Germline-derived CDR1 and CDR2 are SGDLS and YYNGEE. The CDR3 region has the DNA TGTGCCAGCAGCGTAGGGACTAGTTCCGACACAGATACGCAGTATTTT. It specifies CASSVGTSSDTDTQYF. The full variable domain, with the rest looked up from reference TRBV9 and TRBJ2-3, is DSGVTQTPKHLITATGQRVTLRCSPRSGDLSVYWYQQSLDQGLQFLIQYYNGEERAKGNILERFSAQQFPDLHSELNLSSLELGDSALYFCASSVGTSSDTDTQYFGPGTRLTVL.

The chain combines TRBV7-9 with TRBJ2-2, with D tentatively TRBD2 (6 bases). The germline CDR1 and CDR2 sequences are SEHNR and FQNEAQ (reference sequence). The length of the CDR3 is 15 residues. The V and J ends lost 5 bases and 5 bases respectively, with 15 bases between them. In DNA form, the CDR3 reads TGTGCCAGCAGCGCCCGGAGGGCCTTAACCGGGGAGCTGTTTTTT. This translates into CASSARRALTGELFF. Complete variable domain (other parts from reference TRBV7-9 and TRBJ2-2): DTGVSQNPRHKITKRGQNVTFRCDPISEHNRLYWYRQTLGQGPEFLTYFQNEAQLEKSRLLSDRFSAERPKGSFSTLEIQRTEQGDSAMYLCASSARRALTGELFFGEGSRLTVL.

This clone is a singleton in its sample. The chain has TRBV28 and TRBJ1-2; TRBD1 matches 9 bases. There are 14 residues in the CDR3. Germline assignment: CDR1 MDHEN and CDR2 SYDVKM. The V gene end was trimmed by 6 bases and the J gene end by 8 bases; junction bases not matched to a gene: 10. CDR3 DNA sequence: TGTGCCAGCAGCCGAATACTTGGACAGGGGGGCTACACCTTC. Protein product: CASSRILGQGGYTF.

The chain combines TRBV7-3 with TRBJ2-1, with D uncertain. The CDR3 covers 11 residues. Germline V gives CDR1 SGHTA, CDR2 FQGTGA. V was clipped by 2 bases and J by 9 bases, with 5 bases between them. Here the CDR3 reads CASSLGGEQFF. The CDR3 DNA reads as TGTGCCAGCAGCTTAGGCGGTGAGCAGTTCTTC.

The CDR3 DNA is TGTGCCAGCTCGTCTAGCGGGTTCATAAAAAACATTCAGTACTTC. It translates to CASSSSGFIKNIQYF. This chain links TRBV27 with TRBJ2-4, with 8 bases lining up with TRBD2. V gave up 8 bases and J gave up 4 bases; unmatched junction bases: 10. Germline CDR1 is MNHEY and CDR2 is SMNVEV (reference sequence). This CDR3 is 15 amino acids long.

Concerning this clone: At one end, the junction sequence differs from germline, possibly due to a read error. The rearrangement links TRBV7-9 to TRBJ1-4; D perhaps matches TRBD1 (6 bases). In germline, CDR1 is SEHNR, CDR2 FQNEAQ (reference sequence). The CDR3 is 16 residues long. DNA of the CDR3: TGTGCCAGCAGCCTAGCGGGGGCTATGGGGAACGAAAAACTGTTTTTT. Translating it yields CASSLAGAMGNEKLFF.

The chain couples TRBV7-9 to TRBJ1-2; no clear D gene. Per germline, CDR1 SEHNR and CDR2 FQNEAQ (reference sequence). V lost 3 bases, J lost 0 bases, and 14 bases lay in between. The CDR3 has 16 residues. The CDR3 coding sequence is TGTGCCAGCAGCTTCCCGCAGGCCACCTCTAACTATGGCTACACCTTC. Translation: CASSFPQATSNYGYTF.

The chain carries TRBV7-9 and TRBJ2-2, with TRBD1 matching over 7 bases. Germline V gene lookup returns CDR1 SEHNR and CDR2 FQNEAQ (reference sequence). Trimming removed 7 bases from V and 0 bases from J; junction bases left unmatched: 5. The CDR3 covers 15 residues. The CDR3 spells CASNRQGTNTGELFF. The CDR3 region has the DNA TGTGCCAGCAACCGACAGGGTACGAACACCGGGGAGCTGTTTTTT.

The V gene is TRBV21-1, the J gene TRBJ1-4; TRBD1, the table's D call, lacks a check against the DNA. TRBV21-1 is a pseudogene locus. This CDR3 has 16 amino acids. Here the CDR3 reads CASSTQPGGPLEKLFF. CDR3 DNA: TGTGCCAGCAGCACTCAGCCAGGGGGGCCCTTGGAAAAACTGTTTTTT.

In DNA, the CDR3 is TGTGCCAGCCAAAGACAGGTTGAGGAGCAGTACTTC. Translated: CASQRQVEEQYF. The chain uses TRBV7-9 and TRBJ2-7; possible D gene TRBD1, 6 bases. V was trimmed by 8 bases and J by 7 bases, leaving 15 bases between them. The CDR3 loop spans 12 amino acids. Germline CDR1 and CDR2: SEHNR and FQNEAQ (reference sequence).

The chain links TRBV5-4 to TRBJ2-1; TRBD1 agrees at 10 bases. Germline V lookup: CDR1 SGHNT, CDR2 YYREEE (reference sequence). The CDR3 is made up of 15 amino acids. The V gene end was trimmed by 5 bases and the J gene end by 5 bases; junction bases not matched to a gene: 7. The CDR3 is CASRLDRGLNNEQFF. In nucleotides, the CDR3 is TGTGCCAGCAGACTCGACAGGGGGCTCAACAATGAGCAGTTCTTC.

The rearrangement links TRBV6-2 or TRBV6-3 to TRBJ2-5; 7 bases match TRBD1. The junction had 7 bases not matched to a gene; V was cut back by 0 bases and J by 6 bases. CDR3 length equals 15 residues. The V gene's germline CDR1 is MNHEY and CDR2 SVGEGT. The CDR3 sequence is CASSYSLQGVKTQYF. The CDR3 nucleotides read TGTGCCAGCAGTTACTCGTTGCAGGGGGTGAAGACCCAGTACTTC.

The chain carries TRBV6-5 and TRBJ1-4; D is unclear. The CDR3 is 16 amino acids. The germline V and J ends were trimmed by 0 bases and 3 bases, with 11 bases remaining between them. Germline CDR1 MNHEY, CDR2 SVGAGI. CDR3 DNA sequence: TGTGCCAGCAGTTACTCGGAGGTTATCGCTAATGAAAAACTGTTTTTT. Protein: CASSYSEVIANEKLFF.

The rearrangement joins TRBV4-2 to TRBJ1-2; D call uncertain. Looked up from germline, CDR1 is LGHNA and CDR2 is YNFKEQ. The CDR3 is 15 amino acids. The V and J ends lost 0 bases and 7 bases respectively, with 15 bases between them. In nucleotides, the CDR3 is TGTGCCAGCAGCCAAGATGATGTAAGTCGGGGTGGCTACACCTTC. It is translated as CASSQDDVSRGGYTF.

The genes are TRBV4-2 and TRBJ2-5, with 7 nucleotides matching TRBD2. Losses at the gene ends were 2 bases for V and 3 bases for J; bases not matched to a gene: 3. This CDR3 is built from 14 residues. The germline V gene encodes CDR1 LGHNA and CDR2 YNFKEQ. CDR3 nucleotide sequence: TGTGCCAGCAGCCAAAAACGGGGGGAAGAGACCCAGTACTTC. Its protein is CASSQKRGEETQYF.